The present TCR beta chain was sequenced within a study of monozygotic twins with inflammatory bowel disease. TCRdb re-called the 5' RACE reads and gives one entry per CDR3 protein, without DNA. Its table lists 150,000 or so distinct CDR3 sequences. The CDR3 runs to 17 residues. Germline CDR1 SGHRS, CDR2 YFSETQ. What was sequenced was blood. The clonotype comes from a human donor with ulcerative colitis or Crohn's disease, or a healthy co-twin of an affected twin (not recorded which). The chain uses TRBV5-1 and TRBJ2-5; TCRdb's D call, TRBD1, is unchecked because there is no DNA. CDR3 sequence: CASSLETEGGPQETQYF.